The rows below give T cell receptor beta chains drawn from one sample of a study of blood T cell repertoires in COVID-19. This table comes from immunoSEQ multiplex PCR, and its TCRdb copy is limited to in-frame clones, with some not included. The sample carries 310,000 or so clones, about 85% recorded once. Source material: peripheral blood. The origin of the receptors is a woman aged 45-60 years who had recovered from COVID-19. Each CDR3 is given with its conserved first and last residue. D genes are given only for firm matches. Clone sizes are given selectively: once, few, many, or a class where the clone is expanded.

d_gene	v_gene	abundance	j_gene	CDR3nt	CDR3aa
TRBD2	TRBV2	.	TRBJ2-5	TGTGCCAGCAGTGAACCAACTAGCGGGAGTGGGCGTGAGACCCAGTACTTC	CASSEPTSGSGRETQYF
TRBD1	TRBV11-3	.	TRBJ1-1	TGTGCCAGCAGCTTAGGCCGTATCAGGGGGCGAATCACTGAAGCTTTCTTT	CASSLGRIRGRITEAFF
TRBD2	TRBV5-1	.	TRBJ2-5	TGCGCCCGCCGCTGGCGGGGGGGGGAGACCCAGTACTTC	CARRWRGGETQYF
TRBD1	TRBV19	.	TRBJ2-4	TGTGCCAGTTCCTACAGGGGGCTAGCCAAAAACATTCAGTACTTC	CASSYRGLAKNIQYF
.	TRBV5-4	.	TRBJ2-1	TGTGCCAGCAGCTCGGGCCTAGCGTGGAAGGGGAACAATGAGCAGTTCTTC	CASSSGLAWKGNNEQFF
TRBD2	TRBV30	.	TRBJ2-1	TGTGCCTGGAGTGGACTTTGGCCTAGCGGGAATCTCAATGAGCAGTTCTTC	CAWSGLWPSGNLNEQFF
.	TRBV5-1	few	TRBJ2-6	TGCGCCAGCAGTAATTTCGGTGGGGCCAACGTCCTGACTTTC	CASSNFGGANVLTF
.	TRBV7-9	.	TRBJ2-7	TGTGCCAGCACGAGGGGAGGCATCTACGAGCAGTACTTC	CASTRGGIYEQYF
.	TRBV5-4	.	TRBJ1-2	TGTGCCAGCAGGTCTGGACAGATCTATGGCTACACCTTC	CASRSGQIYGYTF
TRBD2	TRBV11-2	.	TRBJ2-1	TGTGCCAGCAGCTCCATTGGGGGGGGGAATGAGCAGTTCTTC	CASSSIGGGNEQFF
TRBD1	TRBV10-3	.	TRBJ2-2	TGTGCCATTACTTCCGGACAGGGAGGCGGGGAGCTGTTTTTT	CAITSGQGGGELFF
.	TRBV18	.	TRBJ2-3	TGTGCCAGCTCACCTCTTTTGGTACAGACAGATACGCAGTATTTT	CASSPLLVQTDTQYF
.	TRBV6-1	few	TRBJ1-1	TGTGCCAGCAGTGAACAGGGGATTGAAGCTTTCTTT	CASSEQGIEAFF
TRBD1	TRBV7-2	.	TRBJ1-2	TGTGCCAGCAGCCAAGGACAGGGGGCCTATGGCTACACCTTC	CASSQGQGAYGYTF
.	TRBV9	.	TRBJ1-1	TGTGCCAGCAGCGTATCTCCCGGCACTGAAGCTTTCTTT	CASSVSPGTEAFF
TRBD2	TRBV18	.	TRBJ2-5	TGTGCCAGCTCACCCCCTCGTCGCGGGAGCGGGGAGACCCAGTACTTC	CASSPPRRGSGETQYF
.	TRBV7-2	.	TRBJ1-5	TGTGCCAGCAGCCCCCAGGGGCATCTCCCTGACCGTCAGCCCCAGCATTTT	CASSPQGHLPDRQPQHF
.	TRBV6-2/TRBV6-3	.	TRBJ2-7	TGTGCCAGCAGTCCGCTAAATCTCTACGAGCAGTACTTC	CASSPLNLYEQYF
TRBD1	TRBV12-5	.	TRBJ1-1	TGTGCTAGTGGTTTGGTAGCCGGGACAGGGAGGGACACTGAAGCTTTCTTT	CASGLVAGTGRDTEAFF
TRBD2	TRBV24-1	.	TRBJ2-1	TGTGCCACCAGTGAGCACGGGACTAGCGGGATAGGGGCCTACAATGAGCAGTTCTTC	CATSEHGTSGIGAYNEQFF
.	TRBV27	few	TRBJ1-1	TGTGCCAGCAGTTTGCTGGGACTGGGGATGAACACTGAAGCTTTCTTT	CASSLLGLGMNTEAFF
TRBD1	TRBV11-2	.	TRBJ2-7	TGTGCCAGCAGCTTAGGGGGACAGGGGGCCGTAGGGCAGTACTTC	CASSLGGQGAVGQYF
.	TRBV6-5	.	TRBJ1-5	TGTGCCAGCAGTTACTCGTCAAGAGCTGATCAGCCCCAGCATTTT	CASSYSSRADQPQHF
TRBD1	TRBV5-1	.	TRBJ1-4	TGCGCCAGCAGCTATGGACAGGGTGAAAAACTGTTTTTT	CASSYGQGEKLFF
.	TRBV7-9	.	TRBJ2-7	TGTGCCAGCAGCCCGCCGGGACTGGACTACGAGCAGTACTTC	CASSPPGLDYEQYF
TRBD1	TRBV28	.	TRBJ2-7	TGTGCCAGCAGCATCCCGGGACAGGGGCTTCGAGAGCAGTACTTC	CASSIPGQGLREQYF
.	TRBV7-9	.	TRBJ1-1	TGTGCCAGCAGTCGGGGACATCAGAACACTGAAGCTTTCTTT	CASSRGHQNTEAFF
TRBD2	TRBV9	.	TRBJ2-2	TGTGCCAGCAGCCCACACAGGACTAGCGGGAACACCGGGGAGCTGTTTTTT	CASSPHRTSGNTGELFF